This T cell receptor (beta chain) derives from a study of blood T cell dynamics during melanoma immunotherapy. Profiling relied on immunoSEQ multiplex PCR, and the TCRdb table lists in-frame clones only, not all of them. The repertoire holds around 10,000 clones, with 84% as singletons. This clone has only one observation. Time point here: pre-treatment baseline. Sampling occurred pretreatment (T0) and at week 3 (W3), after cycle one of checkpoint blockade. Response was assessed by RECIST 1.1 at 12 weeks, except a couple of rapid progressors. Prior systemic cancer therapy, immunosuppressant use and other active malignancies excluded patients. Germline V gene sequence: CDR1 SQVTM, CDR2 ANQGSEA. The CDR3 runs 14 residues. Between the trimmed V and J ends, which lost 4 bases and 2 bases, there was a span of 11 bases.

This clonotype was obtained from a human donor with melanoma. Sequenced material: blood, taken from a patient treated with checkpoint blockade. The J gene is TRBJ2-2, the V gene TRBV29-1; TRBD1 might be the D (6 bases). The CDR3 coding sequence is TGCAGCGTTGGCCAGGGGCGAAACACCGGGGAGCTGTTTTTT. It yields the protein CSVGQGRNTGELFF.